The 32 T cell receptor beta chains reported below all come from one sample, sequenced in a study of regulatory T cells in long-lasting Graves disease. Building of the TCR beta libraries involved iRepertoire HTBI primers and Arm-PCR of CDR3 regions. TCRdb reanalysed the multiplex PCR reads using MiXCR and keeps one entry per CDR3 protein. Here the sample spans fewer than 550,000 distinct CDR3 sequences, less than 20% being singletons. Time point meaning: newly diagnosed GD, antithyroid drugs for less than 3 months. Generation of the TCR library employed RNA extracted from PBMCs. These data are also associated with another study on T cells in Graves' hyperthyroidism and ophthalmopathy.

Sample: peripheral blood mononuclear cells (PBMCs), taken at new diagnosis, from a patient treated with antithyroid drugs. These receptors were collected from a woman in her late teens or twenties with Graves disease.

The V and J genes are TRBV10-1 and TRBJ2-7; 11 positions match TRBD2. Germline V gene lookup returns CDR1 WNHNN and CDR2 SYGVQD (reference sequence). The CDR3 has 15 amino acids. Losses at the gene ends were 0 bases for V and 2 bases for J; bases not matched to a gene: 0. The CDR3 protein is CASSESTSGTYEQYF. The DNA for the CDR3 is TGCGCCAGCAGTGAGTCGACTAGCGGGACCTACGAGCAGTACTTC.

V usage is TRBV4-1 and J usage is TRBJ2-7, with 12 bases lining up with TRBD2. The length of the CDR3 is 15 residues. J gave up 6 bases and V 1 base, and 4 bases lay outside the gene matches. Germline V gives CDR1 MGHRA, CDR2 YSYEKL. The CDR3 bases are TGCGCCAGCAGCCAAGGCACTAGCGGGAGGCTCGAGCAGTACTTC. Residues: CASSQGTSGRLEQYF.

The sample holds many counts of this clonotype. The rearrangement uses TRBV11-2 and TRBJ1-1; D unresolved. The CDR3 extends over 15 amino acids. Germline CDR1 reads SGHAT; CDR2 reads FQNNGV. Trimming removed 1 base from V and 3 bases from J, with 12 bases in between. This CDR3 reads CASSLGEGWHTEAFF. DNA of the CDR3: TGTGCCAGCAGCTTAGGAGAGGGATGGCACACTGAAGCTTTCTTT.

This clonotype was seen only a few times. The chain combines TRBV6-2 or TRBV6-3 with TRBJ1-5; D uncertain. V shed 5 bases and J shed 11 bases, with 16 bases lying between them. The germline V gene encodes CDR1 MNHEY and CDR2 SVGEGT. The CDR3 has 13 residues. CDR3 nucleotides: TGTGCCAGCAGTAGTGGACCTAACGGGGCCCAGCATTTT. Translating gives CASSSGPNGAQHF.

This clonotype was picked up a small number of times. The chain has TRBV19 and TRBJ2-5; 9 bases agree with TRBD2. From germline, CDR1 is LNHDA and CDR2 SQIVND (reference sequence). The CDR3 consists of 17 residues. V was pared by 3 bases and J by 2 bases, with 10 bases of the junction left unmatched. The CDR3 bases are TGTGCCAGTAGTATCCCGACGGGGCTAGCGGGACAAGAGACCCAGTACTTC. Its translation is CASSIPTGLAGQETQYF.

Concerning this clonotype itself: Because the CDR3 is missing its conserved closing phenylalanine or tryptophan, this is likely a read error. The V call is TRBV19, the J call TRBJ2-5, with 9 bases identical to TRBD2. The CDR3 is 18 amino acids. The trim removed 5 bases at V and 2 bases at J, leaving 15 bases unmatched. Germline loops: CDR1 LNHDA, CDR2 SQIVND (reference sequence). DNA for the CDR3: TGTGCCAGTAGTCCGTTCTTTAGCGGGAGACCGAATCAAGAGACCCAGTACCTC. Protein product: CASSPFFSGRPNQETQYL.

At least ten counts were recorded for this clonotype. The rearrangement uses TRBV28 and TRBJ1-1; 11 bases agree with TRBD1. Germline V gives CDR1 MDHEN, CDR2 SYDVKM. J lost 10 bases, V lost 6 bases, and 4 bases had no gene match. CDR3 length: 12 residues. The CDR3: CASRPGQGVAFF. CDR3 nucleotide sequence: TGTGCCAGCAGGCCGGGACAGGGGGTAGCTTTCTTT.

Note on this clonotype: A much larger clone sits a single nucleotide away, making a read error possible. The genes are TRBV30 and TRBJ2-1; D not certain. Per the germline V gene, CDR1 is GTSNPN and CDR2 is SVGIG (reference sequence). The CDR3 sequence is 11 residues long. The CDR3 protein is CAWKFRIEQLF. CDR3 nucleotide sequence: TGTGCCTGGAAGTTTCGTATTGAGCAGCTCTTC.

This clonotype was seen only a few times. The chain recombines TRBV6-4 with TRBJ2-2; D is uncertain. From germline, CDR1 is MRHNA and CDR2 SNTAGT. This CDR3 contains 16 residues. The germline V and J ends were trimmed by 0 bases and 1 base, with 9 bases remaining between them. CDR3 sequence reads: CASSDSIAENTGELFF. The CDR3 DNA is TGTGCCAGCAGTGACTCTATTGCAGAGAACACCGGGGAGCTGTTTTTT.

This clonotype has just a few counts. This rearrangement joins TRBV7-8 to TRBJ2-3; D possibly corresponds to TRBD2 (6 bases). The V end was cut by 1 base, the J end by 3 bases, with 11 bases between. CDR3 length: 15 amino acids. Germline V gene data show CDR1 as SGHVS and CDR2 as FQNEAQ. Here the CDR3 DNA reads TGTGCCAGCAGCTTAGATCGCGGGAAGACAGATACGCAGTATTTT. Amino acid sequence: CASSLDRGKTDTQYF.

Many counts were recorded for this clonotype. The chain combines TRBV20-1 with TRBJ2-5; 10 positions agree with TRBD2. Germline CDR1 is DFQATT and CDR2 is SNEGSKA (reference sequence). V gave up 2 bases and J gave up 5 bases; unmatched junction bases: 20. The CDR3 runs to 19 residues. This CDR3 is CSARSNPGLANRRGETQYF. The CDR3, as DNA: TGCAGTGCTAGAAGCAATCCGGGACTAGCGAACCGTAGGGGGGAGACCCAGTACTTC.

J is TRBJ2-6 and V is TRBV27; D unclear. The V gene's germline CDR1 is MNHEY and CDR2 SMNVEV (reference sequence). The ends were cut back, 5 bases at V and 2 bases at J, with 10 bases in the middle. The CDR3 has 15 residues. CDR3 protein: CASSGRAPGANVLTF. CDR3 in DNA: TGTGCCAGCAGTGGCCGGGCCCCTGGGGCCAACGTCCTGACTTTC. Variable domain in full (rest from reference TRBV27 and TRBJ2-6): EAQVTQNPRYLITVTGKKLTVTCSQNMNHEYMSWYRQDPGLGLRQIYYSMNVEVTDKGDVPEGYKVSRKEKRNFPLILESPSPNQTSLYFCASSGRAPGANVLTFGAGSRLTVL.

This clonotype was counted many times. The rearrangement joins TRBV28 to TRBJ2-3; D is undetermined. Germline CDR1 reads MDHEN; CDR2 reads SYDVKM. The CDR3 extends over 15 amino acids. Trimming took off 3 bases at V and 1 base at J, with 11 bases between the two ends. The CDR3 spells CASSLRNSRTDTQYF. The CDR3 DNA reads TGTGCCAGCAGTTTGCGTAACTCTCGCACAGATACGCAGTATTTT.

This clonotype was seen ten or more times. The rearrangement links TRBV2 to TRBJ2-5; 7 positions match TRBD2. Trimming took 0 bases from V and 7 from J; bases not matched to a gene: 8. CDR1 is SNHLY and CDR2 is FYNNEI in the germline V gene. CDR3 size: 15 residues. CDR3 DNA: TGTGCCAGCAGTGAAGCGGGGGGGACCGACGGGACCCAGTACTTC. It is translated as CASSEAGGTDGTQYF.

This clonotype was seen a few times. The CDR3 bases are TGCGCCAGCAGCTATAGGGCGGGAGGGCCTGTGGATGAGCAGTTCTTC. It encodes CASSYRAGGPVDEQFF. The rearrangement uses TRBV4-1 and TRBJ2-1, with 9 positions matching TRBD2. The germline V gene has CDR1 MGHRA and CDR2 YSYEKL. The CDR3 has 16 residues. The V and J ends lost 5 bases and 8 bases, in that order; junction bases with no gene match: 13.

V gene TRBV7-9 combines with J gene TRBJ2-7; a possible D gene is TRBD2 (6 bases). V lost 1 base and J 6 bases, leaving 10 bases between the germline ends. This CDR3 is 13 amino acids long. From germline, CDR1 is SEHNR and CDR2 FQNEAQ (reference sequence). The CDR3 coding sequence is TGTGCCAGCAGCTTAGGGGCCGGGGGCGAGCAGTACTTC. Its protein is CASSLGAGGEQYF.

With respect to this clonotype: A much larger clonotype is one base distant, so this may be a read error. This sequence joins TRBV5-5 and TRBJ1-1; a possible D gene is TRBD1 (6 bases). The CDR3 length is 16 residues. Germline lookup yields CDR1 SGHKS and CDR2 YYEKEE (reference sequence). As DNA, the CDR3 is TGTGCCAGCAGCTTTACAGGGAGCTCCGAGAGAACTGAAGCTTCCTTT. This codes for CASSFTGSSERTEASF.

In its sample, this clonotype was seen many times. J is TRBJ1-1 and V is TRBV19; D is ambiguous. Germline lookup yields CDR1 LNHDA and CDR2 SQIVND (reference sequence). Trimming cost V 3 bases and J 6 bases, with 11 bases left between them. There are 13 residues in the CDR3. CDR3: CASSILYTAEAFF. In DNA, the CDR3 is TGTGCCAGTAGTATCCTCTACACTGCTGAAGCTTTCTTT.

Ten or more counts support this clonotype. This sequence joins TRBV3-1 and TRBJ2-1; D gene unclear. From germline, CDR1 is LGHDT and CDR2 YNNKEL (reference sequence). Trimming removed 1 base from V and 6 bases from J, with 7 bases in between. The CDR3 is 13 residues long. CDR3 in DNA: TGTGCCAGCAGCCAAGGCTCGATCAATGAGCAGTTCTTC. This encodes CASSQGSINEQFF.

This clonotype has a count of ten or more. The V and J genes are TRBV28 and TRBJ1-3; D remains unclear. The ends were cut back, 5 bases at V and 8 bases at J, with 10 bases in the middle. The CDR3 runs 12 residues. Per germline, CDR1 MDHEN and CDR2 SYDVKM. CDR3 sequence (DNA): TGTGCCAGCAGTCCCTCGACTTACACCATATATTTT. Translating gives CASSPSTYTIYF.

In this sample, this clonotype turned up many times. The V gene is TRBV7-9, the J gene TRBJ2-3; D ambiguous. Germline V CDR1 and CDR2: SEHNR, FQNEAQ (reference sequence). The CDR3 runs 14 residues. The V gene lost 5 bases and the J gene lost 0 bases, with 9 bases spanning the gap. CDR3 amino acids: CASSPESSTDTQYF. Here the CDR3 DNA reads TGTGCCAGCAGCCCTGAATCTAGCACAGATACGCAGTATTTT.

This clonotype was seen more than once but under ten times. J is TRBJ2-1 and V is TRBV5-6; D not resolved. The CDR3 consists of 12 residues. The germline V gene has CDR1 SGHDT and CDR2 YYEEEE. The ends were cut back, 0 bases at V and 9 bases at J, with 7 bases in the middle. The CDR3 bases are TGTGCCAGCAGCTTGGTAGGACCTGAGCAGTTCTTC. As protein: CASSLVGPEQFF.

This clonotype was counted at least ten times. This rearrangement joins TRBV27 to TRBJ2-7; 7 bases match TRBD1. Germline-derived CDR1 and CDR2 are MNHEY and SMNVEV (reference sequence). The V and J ends lost 4 bases and 0 bases, in that order; junction bases with no gene match: 6. The CDR3 has 15 amino acids. CDR3 in amino acids: CASSYQQGSSYEQYF. The CDR3 nucleotides are TGTGCCAGCAGTTACCAACAGGGGAGCTCCTACGAGCAGTACTTC.

This clonotype was observed at least ten times. J is TRBJ2-3 and V is TRBV28, with 9 bases fitting TRBD2. V was pared by 3 bases and J by 3 bases, with 13 bases of the junction left unmatched. This CDR3 spans 18 amino acids. Germline V gene data show CDR1 as MDHEN and CDR2 as SYDVKM. The DNA of the CDR3 is TGTGCCAGCAGTTTGGTAGGCGGGAGGGCCGTTCGTACAGATACGCAGTATTTT. Protein: CASSLVGGRAVRTDTQYF. The entire variable domain, with the rest obtained from reference TRBV28 and TRBJ2-3, is as follows: DVKVTQSSRYLVKRTGEKVFLECVQDMDHENMFWYRQDPGLGLRLIYFSYDVKMKEKGDIPEGYSVSREKKERFSLILESASTNQTSMYLCASSLVGGRAVRTDTQYFGPGTRLTVL.

This clonotype came up many times. The V call is TRBV28, the J call TRBJ2-7, with TRBD2 matching 7 bases. This CDR3 is 14 amino acids long. V dropped 8 bases and J dropped 0; count of bases not matched to a gene: 7. CDR1 is MDHEN, CDR2 SYDVKM, per germline. The CDR3 reads CASLRRDYSYEQYF. The CDR3, as DNA: TGTGCCAGCTTGCGCCGGGACTACTCCTACGAGCAGTACTTC.

This clonotype was seen at least ten times. The chain uses TRBV28 and TRBJ1-1; TRBD1 aligns across 7 bases. The CDR3 is 13 amino acids. CDR1 is MDHEN and CDR2 is SYDVKM in the germline V gene. J was trimmed by 5 bases and V by 5 bases; bases with no gene match: 5. The CDR3 region has the DNA TGTGCCAGCAGTACCTCCAGGGGGACTGAAGCTTTCTTT. This translates into CASSTSRGTEAFF.

This clonotype was counted many times. The chain links TRBV12-3 or TRBV12-4 to TRBJ2-5, with TRBD2 matching over 9 bases. The CDR3 runs to 17 residues. Losses at the gene ends were 3 bases for V and 5 bases for J; bases not matched to a gene: 13. In DNA, the CDR3 is TGTGCCAGCAGTTTGGCTTCGACTAGCGGTCATTGGGAGACCCAGTACTTC. Translating it yields CASSLASTSGHWETQYF.

This chain joins TRBV18 and TRBJ1-6, with TRBD1 matching 9 bases. The CDR3 covers 17 residues. Germline-derived CDR1 and CDR2 are KGHSH and LQKENI. J was trimmed by 6 bases and V by 6 bases; bases with no gene match: 12. The CDR3 protein is CASSKPGQGAFNSPLHF. CDR3 in DNA: TGTGCCAGCTCGAAACCGGGACAGGGTGCCTTTAATTCACCCCTCCACTTT.

This clonotype was seen more than once but under ten times. The rearrangement joins TRBV4-1 to TRBJ2-2; possibly TRBD1 for D (5 bases). Germline CDR1 is MGHRA and CDR2 is YSYEKL. The length of the CDR3 is 20 residues. Trimming pared 3 bases from V and 7 bases from J, leaving 30 bases between. As DNA, the CDR3 is TGCGCCAGCAGCCACCCGACGACGCCAAGGGGCCTACCCGATTTCGGGGAGCTGTTTTTT. Protein sequence: CASSHPTTPRGLPDFGELFF.

Only a few counts were recorded for this clonotype. This rearrangement joins TRBV20-1 to TRBJ1-1, with D possibly TRBD1 on 5 matching bases. Germline V CDR1 and CDR2: DFQATT, SNEGSKA (reference sequence). V dropped 4 bases and J dropped 0 bases, with 18 bases sitting between them. The CDR3 sequence is 16 residues long. CDR3 nucleotide sequence: TGCAGTGCTACGCCCGTTGGGGGGGGGATGAACACTGAAGCTTTCTTT. Its protein product is CSATPVGGGMNTEAFF.

CDR3 in amino acids: CASTPSGLAGNEQFF. In DNA, the CDR3 is TGTGCCAGCACCCCCTCCGGGCTAGCGGGCAATGAGCAGTTCTTC. The chain joins TRBV7-2 to TRBJ2-1; 8 bases map to TRBD2. J lost 6 bases, V lost 7 bases, and 11 bases had no gene match. In germline, CDR1 is SGHTA, CDR2 FQGNSA. The CDR3 has 15 amino acids.

This clonotype was observed many times. V usage is TRBV2 and J usage is TRBJ2-2, with TRBD2 matching 11 bases. The CDR3 sequence is 16 residues long. The V and J ends lost 4 bases and 1 base, in that order; junction bases with no gene match: 2. Germline-derived CDR1 and CDR2 are SNHLY and FYNNEI. DNA for the CDR3: TGTGCCAGCAGTGCCACTAGCGGGGGGAACACCGGGGAGCTGTTTTTT. It encodes CASSATSGGNTGELFF. Looking up the rest from reference TRBV2 and TRBJ2-2 gives the full variable domain: EPEVTQTPSHQVTQMGQEVILRCVPISNHLYFYWYRQILGQKVEFLVSFYNNEISEKSEIFDDQFSVERPDGSNFTLKIRSTKLEDSAMYFCASSATSGGNTGELFFGEGSRLTVL.